The clone carrying this T cell receptor (beta chain) came up once. Trimming removed 0 bases from V and 7 bases from J; junction bases left unmatched: 5. The CDR3 covers 15 residues. Per germline, CDR1 LNHDA and CDR2 SQIVND (reference sequence). The sample originates from a study of blood T cell repertoires in COVID-19. Study details: Specimens from acute and convalescent COVID-19 originated in the United States, Italy and Spain. PBMCs, B-cell-depleted T cells, or T cells provided the cDNA or gDNA that made up the material.

As processed by the authors: Estimation of nucleated cell counts was performed using reference gene primer amplification. Assay used: immunoSEQ multiplex PCR; TCRdb lists only in-frame clones, some missing. The V and J calls and clone size are taken from that table; D and trimming were inferred from the DNA. Of under 300,000 clones listed, around 86% were seen once; the top ten hold 2% to 2.5%. The clonotype comes from a man aged 50-59 years with acute or convalescent COVID-19. Input material: peripheral blood. The rearrangement joins TRBV19 to TRBJ1-5, with 8 positions matching TRBD1. The CDR3 nucleotides read TGTGCCAGTAGTATAGACAGGGGGCATGGCCAGCCCCAGCATTTT. Protein product: CASSIDRGHGQPQHF.